This T cell receptor beta chain was retrieved from a study of cytomegalovirus exposure and HLA in healthy donors. Study-level information: An earlier analysis found some 100 million unique TCR beta sequences from about 190 million T cells.

Trimming at V came to 4 bases and at J to 2 bases, leaving 1 base not matched to a gene. CDR1 is SGHKS and CDR2 is YYEKEE in the germline V gene (reference sequence). This CDR3 contains 13 residues. With 60 Vbeta and 13 Jbeta primers, the PCR was carried out. The protocol was immunoSEQ multiplex PCR, while the TCRdb copy is restricted to in-frame clones and leaves out a portion. The profile covers roughly 120,000 clones, with 82% appearing a single time and about 1.5% taken by the ten largest. Sample: PBMCs. This TCR came from a woman between 18 and 30 years old in good health and CMV-seronegative. V and J are TRBV5-5 and TRBJ2-7, with 9 bases that match TRBD1. CDR3 loop: CASSRQGAYEQYF. For the CDR3, the DNA is TGTGCCAGCAGCCGACAGGGGGCCTACGAGCAGTACTTC.